This T cell receptor (beta chain) comes out of a study of regulatory T cells in long-lasting Graves disease. Study as a whole: Disease was considered persistent Graves' disease after over 5 years of antithyroid drugs (with positive TSH receptor antibodies).

Regarding time point: persistent/refractory GD, antithyroid drugs over 5 years with positive TRAb. The TCR library used RNA extracted from PBMCs. iRepertoire HTBI primers and Arm-PCR of CDR3 regions built TCR beta libraries. TCRdb passed the multiplex PCR reads through MiXCR, listing each CDR3 protein once. The sample yields fewer than 600,000 distinct CDR3 sequences, approximately 22% seen once. In its sample, this clonotype was seen a few times. The specimen was peripheral blood mononuclear cells (PBMCs), collected when the disease was refractory, from a patient treated with antithyroid drugs. The receptor's source is a female donor with Graves disease.

The CDR3 region is CASIKDRDRVSYEQYF. The CDR3 DNA is TGTGCCAGCATCAAAGACCGGGACAGGGTGTCCTACGAGCAGTACTTC. The chain is built from TRBV6-1 and TRBJ2-7; 9 nucleotides align to TRBD1. Germline assignment: CDR1 MNHNS and CDR2 SASEGT. The CDR3 has 16 residues. J lost 1 base, V lost 7 bases, and 11 bases had no gene match.